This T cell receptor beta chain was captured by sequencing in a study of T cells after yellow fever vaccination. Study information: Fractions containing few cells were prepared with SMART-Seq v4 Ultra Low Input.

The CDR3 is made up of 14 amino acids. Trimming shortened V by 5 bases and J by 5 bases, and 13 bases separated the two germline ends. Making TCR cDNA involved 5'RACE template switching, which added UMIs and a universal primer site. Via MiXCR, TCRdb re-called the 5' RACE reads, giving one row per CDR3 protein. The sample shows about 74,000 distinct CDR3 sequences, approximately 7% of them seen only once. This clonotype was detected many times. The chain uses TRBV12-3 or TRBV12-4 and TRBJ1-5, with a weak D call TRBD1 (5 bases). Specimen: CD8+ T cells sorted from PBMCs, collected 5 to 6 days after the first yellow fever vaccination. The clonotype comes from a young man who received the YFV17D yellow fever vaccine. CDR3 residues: CASSPGHSDQPQHF. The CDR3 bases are TGTGCCAGCAGTCCCGGACACAGCGATCAGCCCCAGCATTTT.